The TCR beta chain under discussion was sequenced for a study of Ad26.COV2.S vaccination and SARS-CoV-2 variants. Study summary: Sample donor was a member of the COV1001 Ad26.COV2.S trial arm.

A note on this clone: Its specificity is unknown.

Treatment indicated: over 15 received Ad26.COV2.S at low or high dose, single or two shots; 5 received placebo; per-sample allocation not given. Collection of the samples took place on day 63 after the first injection of vaccine or placebo. The study used a vaccine consisting of an Ad26 vector that expressed Wuhan-strain SARS-CoV-2 spike. The protocol was immunoSEQ multiplex PCR, while the TCRdb copy is restricted to in-frame clones and leaves out a portion. The repertoire holds around 370,000 clones, with about 85% as singletons. General study points: Breadth of non-spike TCRs did not differ between vaccinees and placebo recipients.

Germline V gene sequence: CDR1 GTSNPN, CDR2 SVGIG (reference sequence). V was cut by 6 bases and J by 1 base, with 12 bases left in between. This CDR3 spans 13 amino acids. Sequences were derived from peripheral blood, sampled in a trial of Ad26.COV2.S vaccine versus placebo. This receptor was taken from a person aged 18-65 years who received the Ad26.COV2.S COVID-19 vaccine or a placebo. V usage is TRBV30 and J usage is TRBJ1-1, with TRBD1 as a possible D gene (5 bases). Here the CDR3 reads CACVDGGNTEAFF. CDR3 sequence (DNA): TGTGCCTGTGTAGACGGGGGGAACACTGAAGCTTTCTTT.